This T cell receptor (beta chain) was recovered during a study of blood T cell repertoires in COVID-19. Study-level information: PBMCs, B-cell-depleted T cells, or T cells provided the cDNA or gDNA that made up the material.

The method was immunoSEQ multiplex PCR; TCRdb's version includes in-frame clones alone and lacks a portion of them. The sample lists fewer than 250,000 clones, about 89% occurring once. Germline CDR1 and CDR2: SGDLS and YYNGEE. Trimming stripped 0 bases from V and 6 bases from J, with 13 bases between. CDR3 length: 15 residues. A single count supports this clone. The sequence was collected from a woman aged 55-70 years who had recovered from COVID-19. Material for sequencing was peripheral blood. This chain links TRBV9 with TRBJ1-5; a weak D match, TRBD1 (5 bases). The CDR3 region is CASSVGGGRGQPQHF. In DNA form, the CDR3 reads TGTGCCAGCAGCGTAGGGGGGGGTCGTGGTCAGCCCCAGCATTTT. Complete variable domain (other parts from reference TRBV9 and TRBJ1-5): DSGVTQTPKHLITATGQRVTLRCSPRSGDLSVYWYQQSLDQGLQFLIQYYNGEERAKGNILERFSAQQFPDLHSELNLSSLELGDSALYFCASSVGGGRGQPQHFGDGTRLSIL.